The sample holds one count of the clone carrying this T cell receptor beta chain. Its antigen is as yet unknown. Data came from immunoSEQ multiplex PCR; TCRdb stores just in-frame clones and leaves some out. This repertoire shows 8,500 to 11,000 clones, over 75% found once; its top ten account for approximately 19%. V shed 5 bases and J 6 bases; nucleotides not matched to a gene: 3. The length of the CDR3 is 12 residues. Germline-derived CDR1 and CDR2 are MDHEN and SYDVKM. These data originate in a study of somatic mutations in cytotoxic T cells in rheumatoid arthritis. Study-wide background: Flow sorting of some V beta antibody-stained T cells reached nearly 100% purity, with V beta1+ cells also TCRB-sequenced.

Whole-study findings and limits: TRBV07's slight underrepresentation, observed in rheumatoid arthritis patients, lacked adjustment for multiple comparisons. With age, CD8+ clonality increased in rheumatoid arthritis patients, whereas no such increase appeared in healthy controls. Which antigens the expanded CD8+ clones targeted was unknown.

The chain joins TRBV28 to TRBJ1-1; 7 bases match TRBD1. The sequenced material came from CD8+ T cells sorted from blood. The clonotype originates from a woman between 50 and 59 years old in good health. The CDR3 reads CASSTGQAEAFF. Here the CDR3 DNA reads TGTGCCAGCAGTACAGGACAGGCTGAAGCTTTCTTT. Drawing the rest from reference TRBV28 and TRBJ1-1, the complete variable domain is DVKVTQSSRYLVKRTGEKVFLECVQDMDHENMFWYRQDPGLGLRLIYFSYDVKMKEKGDIPEGYSVSREKKERFSLILESASTNQTSMYLCASSTGQAEAFFGQGTRLTVV.